Shown below are 18 T cell receptor beta chains from a single sample sequenced in a study of T-cell reconstitution after alpha-beta-depleted transplantation in children. Using unique molecular identifiers, the investigators prepared the TCRbeta library. In TCRdb, the PCR reads were re-called with MiXCR into one record per CDR3 protein. Of around 180,000 distinct CDR3 sequences listed, 11% were seen once; the top ten hold roughly an eighth. Sequenced here: PBMCs, sampled before TCRalphabeta/CD19-depleted stem cell transplant. The receptors derive from a boy aged 2 to 10 with acute myeloid leukemia, due to receive a stem cell transplant.

This sequence joins TRBV6-6 and TRBJ2-7; tentatively, D is TRBD2 (5 bases). The CDR3 has 13 amino acids. Germline V gene sequence: CDR1 MNHNY, CDR2 SVGAGI (reference sequence). V lost 4 bases to trimming and J lost 6 bases, with 13 bases between them. The DNA of the CDR3 is TGTGCCAGCAGTTGGGCTCCACTAGGCGAGCAGTACGTC. Translation gives CASSWAPLGEQYV.

This clonotype was observed at least ten times. The chain is built from TRBV20-1 and TRBJ2-3; 9 bases match TRBD1. CDR1 and CDR2 from the germline V gene are DFQATT and SNEGSKA (reference sequence). The CDR3 extends over 14 amino acids. V lost 6 bases, J lost 0 bases, and 4 bases stayed unmatched. As DNA, the CDR3 is TGCAGTGCAACCGGGACAGGGAGCACAGATACGCAGTATTTT. Translation gives CSATGTGSTDTQYF.

This clonotype was observed at least ten times. This chain links TRBV4-2 with TRBJ2-1, with 10 bases fitting TRBD2. V was clipped by 1 base and J by 8 bases; unmatched bases: 8. CDR1 and CDR2 from the germline V gene are LGHNA and YNFKEQ. This CDR3 spans 16 amino acids. The CDR3 DNA is TGTGCCAGCAGCCAAGGCGCCCTCGGACTAGCGGATGAGCAGTTCTTC. Protein: CASSQGALGLADEQFF.

This clonotype has at least ten counts. The CDR3 loop reads CSARDRTGDNNEQFF. CDR3 DNA: TGCAGTGCTAGAGATAGAACTGGGGACAACAATGAGCAGTTCTTC. The chain joins TRBV20-1 to TRBJ2-1, with D possibly matching TRBD1 (6 bases). The CDR3 covers 15 residues. Per the germline V gene, CDR1 is DFQATT and CDR2 is SNEGSKA (reference sequence). Trimming shortened V by 0 bases and J by 5 bases, and 14 bases separated the two germline ends.

This clonotype has a handful of counts. The chain is built from TRBV3-1 and TRBJ2-3; 11 bases align to TRBD2. V shed 6 bases, J shed 2 bases, and the junction held 7 bases outside the gene matches. The CDR3 is 16 residues long. In germline, CDR1 is LGHDT, CDR2 YNNKEL (reference sequence). DNA for the CDR3: TGTGCCAGCAGTCTTCGACTAGCGGGGCTCACAGATACGCAGTATTTT. Its translation is CASSLRLAGLTDTQYF.

This clonotype was counted many times. The genes are TRBV12-3 or TRBV12-4 and TRBJ2-5, with 7 bases aligning to TRBD2. CDR3 size: 17 residues. Losses at the gene ends were 6 bases for V and 2 bases for J; bases not matched to a gene: 15. CDR3: CASSPGRGLNFQETQYF. CDR3 sequence (DNA): TGTGCCAGCAGCCCGGGGAGGGGACTCAATTTTCAAGAGACCCAGTACTTC.

Many counts were recorded for this clonotype. A junction end diverges from the germline sequence, so it may reflect a read error. The rearrangement uses TRBV7-7 and TRBJ2-3; no clear D gene. Germline CDR1 is SSHAT and CDR2 is FNYEAQ (reference sequence). The CDR3 runs 13 residues. CDR3 in DNA: TGTGCTAGCAGCTTAGGATTGGGGGATACGCAGTATTTT. It translates to CASSLGLGDTQYF.

This clonotype was picked up many times. The chain is built from TRBV9 and TRBJ2-7; D is ambiguous. With 0 bases removed from V and 2 bases from J, the gap between germline ends came to 9 bases. The CDR3 is 14 residues long. The germline CDR1 and CDR2 sequences are SGDLS and YYNGEE. CDR3 residues: CASSVDPDPYEQYF. As DNA, the CDR3 is TGTGCCAGCAGCGTAGATCCAGACCCCTACGAGCAGTACTTC.

This clonotype was detected ten times or more. The chain recombines TRBV10-1 with TRBJ2-1; 7 bases fit TRBD1. The V segment lost 1 base and the J segment 5 bases; nucleotides outside the gene matches: 14. The CDR3 covers 18 residues. The germline V gene has CDR1 WNHNN and CDR2 SYGVQD (reference sequence). The CDR3 loop is CASSEWTPGGWRNNEQFF. In DNA form, the CDR3 reads TGCGCCAGCAGTGAGTGGACCCCAGGGGGTTGGAGGAACAATGAGCAGTTCTTC.

This clonotype was counted at least ten times. This chain uses TRBV25-1 with TRBJ2-1, with a weak D call TRBD2 (6 bases). The CDR3 consists of 13 residues. Germline loops: CDR1 MGHDK, CDR2 SYGVNS. Trimming removed 8 bases from V and 0 bases from J, with 8 bases in between. In DNA form, the CDR3 reads TGTGCCAGCGCGGGGAGCTCCTACAATGAGCAGTTCTTC. Translation gives CASAGSSYNEQFF.

This clonotype was found many times. V and J are TRBV27 and TRBJ2-7, with 7 nucleotides matching TRBD2. CDR1 and CDR2 from the germline V gene are MNHEY and SMNVEV (reference sequence). The CDR3 length is 17 residues. J lost 0 bases, V lost 2 bases, and 10 bases had no gene match. CDR3 in DNA: TGTGCCAGCAGTTTACTTCCGGGAGGAAGGAGCTCCTACGAGCAGTACTTC. Its translation: CASSLLPGGRSSYEQYF.

This clonotype was counted at least ten times. The chain couples TRBV5-1 to TRBJ2-5; D gene ambiguous. The germline V gene has CDR1 SGHRS and CDR2 YFSETQ. There are 16 residues in the CDR3. The germline V and J ends were trimmed by 0 bases and 3 bases, with 15 bases remaining between them. The CDR3, as DNA: TGCGCCAGCAGCTTGGGACTTAGACATGGGAAAGAGACCCAGTACTTC. The encoded protein is CASSLGLRHGKETQYF. Filled out from reference TRBV5-1 and TRBJ2-5, the complete variable domain reads KAGVTQTPRYLIKTRGQQVTLSCSPISGHRSVSWYQQTPGQGLQFLFEYFSETQRNKGNFPGRFSGRQFSNSRSEMNVSTLELGDSALYLCASSLGLRHGKETQYFGPGTRLLVL.

In this sample, this clonotype turned up many times. This chain uses TRBV20-1 with TRBJ2-5, with 8 bases that match TRBD1. The CDR3 loop spans 17 amino acids. V was clipped by 1 base and J by 4 bases; unmatched bases: 14. The germline CDR1 and CDR2 sequences are DFQATT and SNEGSKA (reference sequence). The CDR3 DNA is TGCAGTGCTAGAGGGGGGGCAGGGGGCGGACCCCGAGAGACCCAGTACTTC. It translates to CSARGGAGGGPRETQYF.

This clonotype was counted ten times or more. The gene calls are TRBV4-1 and TRBJ2-2; D may be TRBD1 (6 bases). V lost 0 bases and J 5 bases, leaving 7 bases between the germline ends. This CDR3 region has 14 residues. CDR1 and CDR2 from the germline V gene are MGHRA and YSYEKL. CDR3 nucleotides: TGCGCCAGCAGCCAAGATAGGGGGACCGGGGAGCTGTTTTTT. It encodes CASSQDRGTGELFF.

This clonotype appeared many times. The chain joins TRBV7-8 to TRBJ2-1, with TRBD2 matching over 11 bases. CDR3 length equals 15 residues. CDR1 and CDR2 from the germline V gene are SGHVS and FQNEAQ. The V segment lost 6 bases and the J segment 3 bases; nucleotides outside the gene matches: 4. In nucleotides, the CDR3 is TGTGCCAGCAGTCCTACTAGCGGGGGCTACAATGAGCAGTTCTTC. This sequence encodes CASSPTSGGYNEQFF.

Many counts were recorded for this clonotype. V gene TRBV11-2 combines with J gene TRBJ1-1; TRBD1 aligns across 8 bases. V trimming: 6 bases; J trimming: 5 bases; junction bases outside the gene matches: 26. Germline CDR1 SGHAT, CDR2 FQNNGV. The CDR3 extends over 20 amino acids. CDR3 sequence: CASRIRWGRRTGRLETEAFF. The DNA for the CDR3 is TGTGCCAGCAGAATTAGATGGGGACGGAGGACAGGGCGTTTGGAAACTGAAGCTTTCTTT.

The chain recombines TRBV7-2 with TRBJ1-4; 8 positions match TRBD1. The V gene end was trimmed by 0 bases and the J gene end by 10 bases; junction bases not matched to a gene: 7. Looked up from germline, CDR1 is SGHTA and CDR2 is FQGNSA. The CDR3 is 15 residues long. The CDR3 is CASSLAGTGRLKLFF. In DNA form, the CDR3 reads TGTGCCAGCAGCTTAGCCGGGACAGGCCGTCTAAAACTGTTTTTT. Full variable domain (outside the CDR3, taken from reference TRBV7-2 and TRBJ1-4): GAGVSQSPSNKVTEKGKDVELRCDPISGHTALYWYRQSLGQGLEFLIYFQGNSAPDKSGLPSDRFSAERTGGSVSTLTIQRTQQEDSAVYLCASSLAGTGRLKLFFGSGTQLSVL.

This clonotype was seen many times. V gene TRBV24-1 combines with J gene TRBJ2-1; 10 bases map to TRBD2. Germline V lookup: CDR1 KGHDR, CDR2 SFDVKD. The CDR3 length is 16 residues. With V trimmed by 4 bases and J by 8 bases, 10 bases remained unmatched. CDR3 protein: CATSEGSSGRMYEQFF. CDR3 bases: TGTGCCACCAGTGAAGGCTCTAGCGGGAGAATGTATGAGCAGTTCTTC.